These 22 T cell receptor beta chains were all obtained from the same sample, sequenced in a study of shared clonotypes between healthy human individuals. Method: immunoSEQ multiplex PCR; TCRdb's copy keeps in-frame clones and lacks some. The table has about 1,500,000 clones, roughly 96% seen once. Sequenced material: naive CD4+ T cells sorted from blood. Subset reported: CD45RA+ positively selected. The receptors were gathered from a man aged 25 to 45 in good health.

The chain is built from TRBV11-2 and TRBJ2-2; TRBD1 matches at 11 bases. The CDR3 runs to 17 residues. Germline CDR1 is SGHAT and CDR2 is FQNNGV. V gave up 1 base and J gave up 6 bases; unmatched junction bases: 7. CDR3 sequence (DNA): TGTGCCAGCAGCTTAGCCGTGGACAGGGGGCGCCCCGGGGAGCTGTTTTTT. Translation gives CASSLAVDRGRPGELFF.

The CDR3 loop is CASRESISSYEQYF. The DNA for the CDR3 is TGTGCCAGCCGGGAATCTATAAGCTCCTACGAGCAGTACTTC. The rearrangement joins TRBV6-5 to TRBJ2-7; tentatively, D is TRBD2 (5 bases). The CDR3 contains 14 residues. V lost 8 bases, J lost 0 bases, and 14 bases lay in between. The germline V gene encodes CDR1 MNHEY and CDR2 SVGAGI.

The chain carries TRBV25-1 and TRBJ2-3; TRBD2 aligns across 11 bases. The CDR3 contains 15 residues. Losses at the gene ends were 2 bases for V and 4 bases for J; bases not matched to a gene: 2. CDR1 MGHDK and CDR2 SYGVNS come from the germline V gene. CDR3 residues: CASSELAGGADTQYF. Here the CDR3 DNA reads TGTGCCAGCAGTGAACTAGCGGGAGGTGCAGATACGCAGTATTTT.

The chain links TRBV7-2 to TRBJ2-7, with 7 nucleotides matching TRBD2. This CDR3 is built from 14 residues. J was trimmed by 7 bases and V by 8 bases; bases with no gene match: 14. In germline, CDR1 is SGHTA, CDR2 FQGNSA. The CDR3 DNA is TGTGCCAGCCAGCGGGACTCCGGTGTGGGAGAGCAGTACTTC. Amino acids: CASQRDSGVGEQYF.

The rearrangement joins TRBV27 to TRBJ2-5; TRBD2 might be the D (6 bases). Germline CDR1 and CDR2: MNHEY and SMNVEV (reference sequence). Trimming shortened V by 6 bases and J by 2 bases, and 13 bases separated the two germline ends. This CDR3 is 14 amino acids long. The CDR3 region is CASRRYGGQETQYF. Written as DNA, the CDR3 is TGTGCCAGCAGGCGCTACGGGGGACAAGAGACCCAGTACTTC.

The chain is built from TRBV7-2 and TRBJ2-3, with a tentative D call TRBD2 (5 bases). CDR1 SGHTA and CDR2 FQGNSA come from the germline V gene. The V gene lost 4 bases and the J gene lost 5 bases, with 13 bases spanning the gap. CDR3 length equals 14 residues. The CDR3 nucleotides read TGTGCCAGCAGCTCAGAGAGGGCCCTAGATACGCAGTATTTT. Translation gives CASSSERALDTQYF.

Comment on this clone: Other DNA sequences in this sample translate to the same CDR3. The V call is TRBV5-1, the J call TRBJ1-5; no firm D call. Trimming took 0 bases from V and 5 from J, leaving 6 bases between them. The CDR3 covers 13 residues. The V gene's germline CDR1 is SGHRS and CDR2 YFSETQ. CDR3 sequence: CASSLAPDQPQHF. In nucleotides, the CDR3 is TGCGCCAGCAGCTTGGCTCCAGATCAGCCCCAGCATTTT.

CDR3 protein: CASSPFTRGIGNEQFF. Here the CDR3 DNA reads TGTGCCAGCAGTCCATTCACCCGAGGGATAGGCAATGAGCAGTTCTTC. The genes are TRBV27 and TRBJ2-1; D might be TRBD2 (5 bases). There are 16 residues in the CDR3. Germline loops: CDR1 MNHEY, CDR2 SMNVEV (reference sequence). Trimming took 5 bases from V and 6 from J, leaving 20 bases between them.

The gene calls are TRBV19 and TRBJ1-5; TRBD1 matches at 8 bases. The ends lost 6 bases at V and 11 bases at J; junction bases unmatched: 9. This CDR3 has 13 residues. Germline lookup yields CDR1 LNHDA and CDR2 SQIVND (reference sequence). CDR3: CASRRQGTMTQHF. The CDR3 DNA follows: TGTGCCAGTAGAAGACAGGGGACTATGACCCAGCATTTT.

This clone occurred once. This chain uses TRBV7-9 with TRBJ2-7, with D possibly TRBD1 on 5 matching bases. The CDR3 runs 15 residues. Germline V CDR1 and CDR2: SEHNR, FQNEAQ (reference sequence). V gave up 3 bases and J gave up 4 bases, with 16 bases separating them. The CDR3 DNA sequence: TGTGCCAGCAGCTTCCAAGGGGCCTTAGGGTACGAGCAGTACTTC. This translates into CASSFQGALGYEQYF.

The chain uses TRBV7-9 and TRBJ2-7; no clear D gene. The V end lost 4 bases, the J end lost 0 bases, and 4 bases lay between the germline ends. In germline, CDR1 is SEHNR, CDR2 FQNEAQ (reference sequence). CDR3 length: 12 residues. CDR3 DNA: TGTGCCAGCAGCTCTCCCTCCTACGAGCAGTACTTC. Amino acids: CASSSPSYEQYF.

The rearrangement links TRBV20-1 to TRBJ1-2, with a tentative D call TRBD1 (6 bases). Germline V gene sequence: CDR1 DFQATT, CDR2 SNEGSKA (reference sequence). V gave up 5 bases and J gave up 7 bases, with 11 bases separating them. This CDR3 has 11 residues. In DNA form, the CDR3 reads TGCAGTGCTCCACGGACAGTTGGCTACACCTTC. As protein: CSAPRTVGYTF.

This chain connects TRBV7-6 to TRBJ2-3; 10 bases line up with TRBD1. V lost 3 bases, J lost 5 bases, and 11 bases stayed unmatched. The CDR3 is 17 amino acids. Looked up from germline, CDR1 is SGHVS and CDR2 is FNYEAQ. The CDR3 DNA follows: TGTGCCAGCAGCTTGGGGGGGACAGGGGCAGTGGGAGATACGCAGTATTTT. It encodes CASSLGGTGAVGDTQYF. Together with reference TRBV7-6 and TRBJ2-3, the CDR3 gives the full variable domain: GAGVSQSPRYKVTKRGQDVALRCDPISGHVSLYWYRQALGQGPEFLTYFNYEAQQDKSGLPNDRFSAERPEGSISTLTIQRTEQRDSAMYRCASSLGGTGAVGDTQYFGPGTRLTVL.

The chain uses TRBV5-4 and TRBJ2-7; D not resolved. The CDR3 is 13 amino acids. The V gene's germline CDR1 is SGHNT and CDR2 YYREEE (reference sequence). The germline V and J ends were trimmed by 2 bases and 5 bases, with 11 bases remaining between them. The CDR3 sequence is CASSFPASDEQYF. The DNA for the CDR3 is TGTGCCAGCAGCTTTCCAGCGTCTGACGAGCAGTACTTC. The full variable domain, in which reference TRBV5-4 and TRBJ2-7 provide the parts outside the CDR3, is ETGVTQSPTHLIKTRGQQVTLRCSSQSGHNTVSWYQQALGQGPQFIFQYYREEENGRGNFPPRFSGLQFPNYSSELNVNALELDDSALYLCASSFPASDEQYFGPGTRLTVT.

The chain has TRBV5-4 and TRBJ1-4, with D perhaps TRBD1 (5 bases). This CDR3 has 14 amino acids. V lost 0 bases, J lost 5 bases, and 8 bases lay in between. Germline V gives CDR1 SGHNT, CDR2 YYREEE (reference sequence). The CDR3 DNA follows: TGTGCCAGCAGCTTGGGACAGACGAATGAAAAACTGTTTTTT. Amino acid sequence: CASSLGQTNEKLFF. Supplemented by reference TRBV5-4 and TRBJ1-4, the full variable domain reads ETGVTQSPTHLIKTRGQQVTLRCSSQSGHNTVSWYQQALGQGPQFIFQYYREEENGRGNFPPRFSGLQFPNYSSELNVNALELDDSALYLCASSLGQTNEKLFFGSGTQLSVL.

Of note for this clone: Within the sample, other DNA sequences also encode this same CDR3. The rearrangement joins TRBV18 to TRBJ2-7, with D unclear. Germline V gene data show CDR1 as KGHSH and CDR2 as LQKENI. V lost 2 bases and J lost 2, with 4 bases in between. CDR3 length: 12 residues. Here the CDR3 DNA reads TGTGCCAGCTCACCAGGAGCCTACGAGCAGTACTTC. Protein product: CASSPGAYEQYF.

J is TRBJ2-3 and V is TRBV29-1, with 8 bases aligning to TRBD1. CDR1 is SQVTM, CDR2 ANQGSEA, per germline. The CDR3 covers 13 residues. V gave up 7 bases and J gave up 4 bases; unmatched junction bases: 7. CDR3 sequence reads: CSGTGSRADTQYF. CDR3 in DNA: TGCAGCGGGACAGGGAGCCGGGCAGATACGCAGTATTTT.

V and J are TRBV7-2 and TRBJ1-5, with TRBD1 matching over 7 bases. This CDR3 is 15 amino acids long. With V trimmed by 1 base and J by 4 bases, 4 bases remained unmatched. CDR1 and CDR2 (germline): SGHTA, FQGNSA. CDR3 nucleotide sequence: TGTGCCAGCAGCTTAGTTTGGGGACAGAATCAGCCCCAGCATTTT. Translation gives CASSLVWGQNQPQHF.

V gene TRBV5-6 combines with J gene TRBJ2-2; D is uncertain. With 2 bases removed from V and 0 bases from J, the gap between germline ends came to 11 bases. Per germline, CDR1 SGHDT and CDR2 YYEEEE. CDR3 length: 16 residues. The CDR3 DNA reads as TGTGCCAGCAGCTTCGGTCCAGGCCCGAACACCGGGGAGCTGTTTTTT. This sequence encodes CASSFGPGPNTGELFF.

The chain recombines TRBV30 with TRBJ2-7; D not resolved. Trimming took 4 bases from V and 1 from J, leaving 11 bases between them. The CDR3 extends over 13 amino acids. CDR1 is GTSNPN, CDR2 SVGIG, per germline (reference sequence). The CDR3 nucleotides are TGTGCCTGGAACATCCCGGCTTCCTACGAGCAGTACTTC. Its translation is CAWNIPASYEQYF.

This chain joins TRBV6-6 and TRBJ1-2, with D possibly being TRBD1 (6 bases). Deletions cut 6 bases from V and 4 bases from J, with 18 bases between. The germline gives CDR1 MNHNY, CDR2 SVGAGI (reference sequence). CDR3 length: 15 residues. The CDR3 spells CASRKSIRGGYGYTF. The CDR3 nucleotides read TGTGCCAGCAGGAAAAGCATCAGGGGAGGCTATGGCTACACCTTC.

The rearrangement uses TRBV6-5 and TRBJ2-7, with TRBD2 matching 7 bases. With V trimmed by 0 bases and J by 0 bases, 2 bases remained unmatched. Germline V gene lookup returns CDR1 MNHEY and CDR2 SVGAGI. There are 15 residues in the CDR3. The CDR3 DNA reads as TGTGCCAGCAGTTACTCGGGGGGGGGCTCCTACGAGCAGTACTTC. It specifies CASSYSGGGSYEQYF.